The 27 T cell receptor beta chains below come from one sample, sequenced in a study of blood T cell repertoires in COVID-19. Using immunoSEQ multiplex PCR, the repertoire was profiled, and TCRdb retains in-frame clones only, with some absent. Of more than 150,000 clones detected, more than 85% appear once; the ten largest clones hold roughly 2.2%. The sample comprised peripheral blood. These receptors all stem from a woman in her seventies with acute or convalescent COVID-19.

The J gene is TRBJ2-7, the V gene TRBV2; possible D gene TRBD1, 6 bases. The germline V and J ends were trimmed by 7 bases and 2 bases, with 18 bases remaining between them. CDR1 is SNHLY, CDR2 FYNNEI, per germline. CDR3 length: 15 residues. The CDR3 sequence is CASTLEGDGTYEQYV. The CDR3 DNA is TGTGCCAGCACCCTAGAGGGGGACGGTACCTACGAGCAGTACGTC.

The chain employs TRBV7-9 and TRBJ1-2, with 7 bases aligning to TRBD1. Trimming at V came to 3 bases and at J to 7 bases, leaving 5 bases not matched to a gene. This CDR3 region has 13 residues. Germline assignment: CDR1 SEHNR and CDR2 FQNEAQ (reference sequence). CDR3 loop: CASSFTTGTGYTF. Written as DNA, the CDR3 is TGTGCCAGCAGCTTTACGACAGGGACTGGCTACACCTTC.

This rearrangement joins TRBV5-5 to TRBJ2-1; 13 positions match TRBD2. The CDR3 runs to 15 residues. Germline CDR1 is SGHKS and CDR2 is YYEKEE (reference sequence). After removal of 4 bases from V and 3 bases from J, the junction contained 1 base not matched to a gene. The CDR3 bases are TGTGCCAGCAGCAGGACTAGCGGGGGCTACAATGAGCAGTTCTTC. This gives the protein CASSRTSGGYNEQFF.

The chain employs TRBV5-6 and TRBJ1-2; D may be TRBD1 (5 bases). This CDR3 region has 14 residues. CDR1 is SGHDT and CDR2 is YYEEEE in the germline V gene. Trimming cost V 2 bases and J 4 bases, with 12 bases left between them. The CDR3 region has the DNA TGTGCCAGCAGCTTTCCCCAGGGAAGCTATGGCTACACCTTC. Translation: CASSFPQGSYGYTF.

The CDR3 spells CASSIFTSNSGELFF. CDR3 coding DNA: TGTGCCAGTAGTATATTCACTAGCAATAGCGGGGAGCTGTTTTTT. The rearrangement joins TRBV19 to TRBJ2-2; the D gene is possibly TRBD2 (6 bases). The germline V gene has CDR1 LNHDA and CDR2 SQIVND (reference sequence). The length of the CDR3 is 15 residues. V lost 2 bases and J lost 7, with 14 bases in between.

This rearrangement joins TRBV6-2 or TRBV6-3 to TRBJ2-7, with TRBD1 as a possible D gene (6 bases). Germline-derived CDR1 and CDR2 are MNHEY and SVGEGT. The V gene lost 5 bases and the J gene lost 6 bases, with 8 bases spanning the gap. The CDR3 is 11 amino acids. CDR3 nucleotides: TGTGCCAGCAGTCAGGGGACCGAGCAGTACTTC. Translation: CASSQGTEQYF.

The CDR3 loop is CASSLAPAGLRRETQYF. CDR3 DNA sequence: TGTGCCAGCAGCTTAGCCCCGGCAGGGTTGAGGAGAGAGACCCAGTACTTC. J is TRBJ2-5 and V is TRBV7-9; D perhaps matches TRBD1 (5 bases). In germline, CDR1 is SEHNR, CDR2 FQNEAQ (reference sequence). Trimming removed 0 bases at V and 4 bases at J, with 18 bases between. The CDR3 has 17 amino acids.

V and J are TRBV6-4 and TRBJ2-1, with 9 bases identical to TRBD2. The junction had 5 bases not matched to a gene; V was cut back by 4 bases and J by 4 bases. Germline CDR1 reads MRHNA; CDR2 reads SNTAGT. The CDR3 totals 15 residues. CDR3 loop: CASSVTAGGYNEQFF. For the CDR3, the DNA is TGTGCCAGCAGTGTAACTGCGGGGGGGTACAATGAGCAGTTCTTC.

V gene TRBV2 combines with J gene TRBJ1-2; no definite D call. Per germline, CDR1 SNHLY and CDR2 FYNNEI. The CDR3 sequence is 8 residues long. Trimming left V 8 bases short and J 8 bases short, with 3 bases between. CDR3 residues: CASSGYTF. DNA for the CDR3: TGTGCCAGCTCGGGCTACACCTTC.

A few counts support this clone. The chain employs TRBV9 and TRBJ2-3; TRBD2 agrees at 11 bases. This CDR3 is 16 amino acids long. V was clipped by 0 bases and J by 1 base; unmatched bases: 1. Germline loops: CDR1 SGDLS, CDR2 YYNGEE. The DNA for the CDR3 is TGTGCCAGCAGCGTAGTGACTAGCGGGGGCACAGATACGCAGTATTTT. As protein: CASSVVTSGGTDTQYF.

The V and J genes are TRBV14 and TRBJ1-1; the D is unclear. Germline lookup yields CDR1 SGHDN and CDR2 FVKESK. CDR3 size: 15 residues. V was trimmed by 0 bases and J by 1 base, leaving 9 bases between them. CDR3 region: CASSQEQFKNTEAFF. CDR3 nucleotide sequence: TGTGCCAGCAGCCAAGAGCAGTTCAAGAACACTGAAGCTTTCTTT.

This chain's CDR3 is CASSHPTGTSGFQIGGQYF. CDR3 DNA sequence: TGTGCCAGCAGCCATCCGACCGGGACTAGCGGCTTCCAAATAGGGGGGCAGTACTTC. The V call is TRBV4-2, the J call TRBJ2-5, with TRBD2 identical over 11 bases. The CDR3 runs 19 residues. In germline, CDR1 is LGHNA, CDR2 YNFKEQ. Trimming at V came to 3 bases and at J to 11 bases, leaving 23 bases not matched to a gene.

This clone was picked up one time. The CDR3 loop is CASSLHIRGSGANVLTF. The CDR3 coding sequence is TGTGCCAGCAGCTTACATATAAGGGGGAGTGGGGCCAACGTCCTGACTTTC. The chain has TRBV7-6 and TRBJ2-6; D may be TRBD1 (6 bases). CDR3 size: 17 residues. Trimming pared 2 bases from V and 3 bases from J, leaving 14 bases between. CDR1 and CDR2 (germline): SGHVS, FNYEAQ.

The chain joins TRBV7-3 to TRBJ1-1, with D possibly matching TRBD1 (6 bases). V was trimmed by 3 bases and J by 7 bases, leaving 12 bases between them. The CDR3 totals 13 residues. Germline V lookup: CDR1 SGHTA, CDR2 FQGTGA. Written as DNA, the CDR3 is TGTGCCAGCAGCTTGACAGGTCCGGGTGAAGCTTTCTTT. Translation gives CASSLTGPGEAFF.

J is TRBJ1-3 and V is TRBV7-2, with a possible D match to TRBD1 (6 bases). CDR1 and CDR2 from the germline V gene are SGHTA and FQGNSA. V lost 5 bases to trimming and J lost 0 bases, with 20 bases between them. This CDR3 comprises 18 residues. The CDR3 loop is CASSDLPAGVISGNTIYF. The CDR3 DNA reads TGTGCCAGCAGCGACCTGCCTGCAGGGGTTATCTCTGGAAACACCATATATTTT.

V is TRBV28 and J is TRBJ2-2, with TRBD2 as a possible D gene (5 bases). Germline CDR1 is MDHEN and CDR2 is SYDVKM. V dropped 3 bases and J dropped 1 base, with 9 bases sitting between them. There are 15 residues in the CDR3. Written as DNA, the CDR3 is TGTGCCAGCAGTTTCTCCACTAGGAACACCGGGGAGCTGTTTTTT. Translating it yields CASSFSTRNTGELFF.

The chain couples TRBV4-2 to TRBJ2-5; the match to TRBD1 covers 10 bases. This CDR3 region has 17 residues. CDR1 LGHNA and CDR2 YNFKEQ come from the germline V gene. Trimming cost V 4 bases and J 7 bases; bases outside gene matches: 15. CDR3 nucleotides: TGTGCCAGCAGCCTTACCCCGACCGGGACAGGGGAGGGGACCCAGTACTTC. This translates into CASSLTPTGTGEGTQYF.

The CDR3 region is CSTGEGGNTEAFF. The DNA of the CDR3 is TGCAGCACTGGGGAGGGTGGGAACACTGAAGCTTTCTTT. V is TRBV29-1 and J is TRBJ1-1; no clear D gene. The V gene's germline CDR1 is SQVTM and CDR2 ANQGSEA. This CDR3 has 13 residues. With 8 bases removed from V and 1 base from J, the gap between germline ends came to 14 bases.

The chain has TRBV30 and TRBJ2-7; TRBD1 matches at 9 bases. The CDR3 loop spans 14 amino acids. Germline CDR1 reads GTSNPN; CDR2 reads SVGIG (reference sequence). Unmatched junction bases numbered 11, after V lost 5 bases and J lost 6 bases. Written as DNA, the CDR3 is TGTGCCTGGTCTCACCGGGACAGGGTGGCCGAGCAGTACTTC. It translates to CAWSHRDRVAEQYF.

The chain recombines TRBV6-1 with TRBJ1-5; the match to TRBD1 covers 11 bases. Germline V gene sequence: CDR1 MNHNS, CDR2 SASEGT. There are 19 residues in the CDR3. V shed 4 bases, J shed 1 base, and the junction held 12 bases outside the gene matches. This CDR3 is CASSGPGQGGIYSNQPQHF. As DNA, the CDR3 is TGTGCCAGCAGTGGTCCGGGACAGGGGGGGATCTACAGCAATCAGCCCCAGCATTTT.

This sequence joins TRBV28 and TRBJ1-2, with 9 bases matching TRBD1. Germline values: CDR1 MDHEN, CDR2 SYDVKM. CDR3 length: 13 residues. V lost 4 bases and J lost 7; bases outside the gene matches: 4. Written as DNA, the CDR3 is TGTGCCAGCAGTTCCCGGACAGGGGTTGGCTACACCTTC. Translation gives CASSSRTGVGYTF.

This clone has just a few counts. The rearrangement uses TRBV5-1 and TRBJ2-3; D remains unclear. CDR3 length equals 14 residues. CDR1 is SGHRS and CDR2 is YFSETQ in the germline V gene. V was shortened by 0 bases and J by 4 bases, with 9 bases between the two germline ends. DNA for the CDR3: TGCGCCAGCAGCTTGGGTGTAGCCGCAGATACGCAGTATTTT. This sequence encodes CASSLGVAADTQYF.

The chain combines TRBV6-5 with TRBJ2-1, with TRBD2 matching over 10 bases. The CDR3 runs to 14 residues. CDR1 MNHEY and CDR2 SVGAGI come from the germline V gene. The junction had 11 bases not matched to a gene; V was cut back by 8 bases and J by 10 bases. The DNA for the CDR3 is TGTGCCAGCGGCTTTAGCGGGGGGCCGGCAGAGCAGTTCTTC. Protein: CASGFSGGPAEQFF.

This clone was observed once. The rearrangement links TRBV7-2 to TRBJ2-1; D not resolved. The germline V gene has CDR1 SGHTA and CDR2 FQGNSA. The CDR3 covers 15 residues. Trimming took off 1 base at V and 7 bases at J, with 14 bases between the two ends. CDR3 sequence: CASSLVAALRNEQFF. The CDR3 nucleotides are TGTGCCAGCAGCTTAGTGGCGGCACTTCGGAATGAGCAGTTCTTC.

The chain uses TRBV7-9 and TRBJ1-2, with D possibly TRBD1 on 6 matching bases. Trimming stripped 1 base from V and 5 bases from J, with 11 bases between. In germline, CDR1 is SEHNR, CDR2 FQNEAQ (reference sequence). The CDR3 totals 14 residues. The CDR3 bases are TGTGCCAGCAGCTTAGAGGGGGGGCCTTATGGCTACACCTTC. Its protein is CASSLEGGPYGYTF.

The gene calls are TRBV4-3 and TRBJ1-4; D is possibly TRBD1 (5 bases). The CDR3 has 15 amino acids. In germline, CDR1 is LGHNA, CDR2 YSLEER. Trimming stripped 4 bases from V and 5 bases from J, with 14 bases between. The CDR3 loop reads CASSPSGGLNEKLFF. The CDR3 coding sequence is TGCGCCAGCAGCCCCTCGGGGGGGTTAAATGAAAAACTGTTTTTT.

The chain is built from TRBV7-9 and TRBJ2-1, with 9 bases identical to TRBD1. The CDR3 extends over 16 amino acids. Germline V lookup: CDR1 SEHNR, CDR2 FQNEAQ (reference sequence). Germline trimming cut 4 bases from V and 6 bases from J; bases unmatched to any gene: 10. CDR3 DNA sequence: TGTGCCAGCAGCTCCGCCGGGACAGGGTATCTCAATGAGCAGTTCTTC. Protein: CASSSAGTGYLNEQFF. Full variable domain (rest looked up from reference TRBV7-9 and TRBJ2-1): DTGVSQNPRHKITKRGQNVTFRCDPISEHNRLYWYRQTLGQGPEFLTYFQNEAQLEKSRLLSDRFSAERPKGSFSTLEIQRTEQGDSAMYLCASSSAGTGYLNEQFFGPGTRLTVL.